This TCR beta chain was recovered during a study of blood T cell repertoires in COVID-19 (dated by TCRdb to the early 2020s). With regard to the full study: Samples covering the acute and convalescent phases of COVID-19 were provided by collaborators in the United States, Italy and Spain. The material from the prospective study consisted of cDNA or gDNA derived from T cells, B-cell-depleted T cells, or PBMCs. Subjects who had been exposed to COVID-19, were actively infected with it, or had recovered from it provided the deeply sampled blood TCRbeta repertoires that made up the dataset. The repertoires were made available in a free public database intended to serve as a resource for research on the immune response to SARS-CoV-2. The samples were drawn from the first 160 participants of the ongoing ImmuneRACE study and from 950 to 1,500 subjects provided by 6 global collaborators. Sample metadata almost always included a de-identified subject ID, COVID-19 status, age in years and sex. Where available, HLA class I and class II types were obtained from metadata supplied by the sample provider rather than from assay-based typing.

To note about this clone: It has no known antigen specificity. No base qualities exist here, and no much larger clone lies one base off it.

The collaborating institutions used their own protocols to collect whole blood in K2EDTA tubes. For TCRbeta analysis, collaborator samples were shipped as frozen whole blood, as isolated PBMCs, or as DNA extracted from either sample type. CDR1 and CDR2, looked up from the germline V gene (reference sequence), are DFQATT and SNEGSKA. V is pruned by 3 bases and J by 4 bases, leaving 9 bases of the junction without a gene match. The CDR3 runs 14 residues from the cysteine to the phenylalanine. The only DNA kept is the CDR3, 42 bases in frame from the first base. TCRbeta CDR3 regions were amplified from genomic DNA by means of the immunoSEQ Assay, a bias-controlled multiplex PCR. In the original analysis: The number of nucleated cells in each sample was estimated by amplification of reference gene primers within the assay. To quantify the absolute abundance of each unique TCRbeta CDR3 rearrangement, sequence reads were collapsed and filtered. Productive Simpson clonality was computed per sample as the square root of Simpson's diversity index over productive rearrangements. TCRdb provides this immuneACCESS table in a form limited to in-frame rearrangements. Some clones are lacking; in checked studies, under half of them reflect an unresolved V gene, and why the rest are absent is not known. That table gives V, J and clone size, and the DNA gave D and trimming. The sample profile shows about 170,000 clones; approximately 79% of them were found once. The ten largest account for 3% of the sample.

General conclusions and limits of the study: How much clinical and demographic metadata was included differed by source and by participant, and the metadata was provided uncurated.

The sequence joins TRBV20-1 to TRBJ2-7; 7 bases in between match TRBD2. Material: peripheral blood. The source is a woman aged 80 or over with acute or convalescent COVID-19. The CDR3 protein is CSASSGTNYYEQYF. The sequence in DNA is TGCAGTGCTAGTTCCGGGACTAACTATTACGAGCAGTACTTC.